These 28 T cell receptor beta chains were all obtained from the same sample, sequenced in a study of vaccination effects on CD4 cells after COVID-19. Antigens for these TCRs are unknown. Before any sequencing was done, the ViraFEST assay used viral peptide pools to expand antigen-specific CD4+ T cells. Isolating CD4+ T cells followed less than 12 days of culture. Negative nucleocapsid antibody tests before and after vaccination confirmed no previous SARS-CoV-2 infection. Here immunoSEQ multiplex PCR was the method, and the copy in TCRdb shows in-frame clones only, minus some. This table has about 48,000 clones, nearly 80% appearing once. The sample in question was CD4+ T cells from PBMCs cultured with HCoV-OC43 spike peptides, obtained before COVID-19 vaccination. The subset here: HCoV-OC43 spike overlapping peptide pool stimulation. The receptors originated from a human donor who received a COVID-19 vaccine.

To note about this clone: A read error may account for a junction end that differs from germline. This chain joins TRBV6-1 and TRBJ2-5, with TRBD2 identical over 10 bases. The CDR3 runs 13 residues. Germline V gives CDR1 MNHNS, CDR2 SASEGT. CDR3 amino acids: CASSENSGGTRNF. In nucleotides, the CDR3 is TGTGCCAGCAGTGAAAATAGCGGGGGGACCCGGAACTTC.

V gene TRBV10-3 combines with J gene TRBJ2-5, with a tentative D call TRBD1 (5 bases). V dropped 4 bases and J dropped 1 base, with 10 bases sitting between them. From germline, CDR1 is ENHRY and CDR2 SYGVKD. This CDR3 is 14 amino acids long. CDR3 DNA: TGTGCCATCAGTGCTACAGGTTTCCAAGAGACCCAGTACTTC. Amino acid sequence: CAISATGFQETQYF.

This rearrangement joins TRBV5-6 to TRBJ1-6; D is undetermined. The V and J ends lost 4 bases and 9 bases respectively, with 20 bases between them. Per germline, CDR1 SGHDT and CDR2 YYEEEE. The CDR3 is made up of 16 amino acids. The CDR3 coding sequence is TGTGCCAGCAGCAATTTATTCCGGGAACTGAGTTCACCCCTCCACTTT. It codes for CASSNLFRELSSPLHF.

The chain couples TRBV28 to TRBJ1-2; 7 bases map to TRBD1. This CDR3 has 14 residues. Germline CDR1 MDHEN, CDR2 SYDVKM. Losses at the gene ends were 2 bases for V and 5 bases for J; bases not matched to a gene: 5. CDR3 sequence reads: CASSLGRQGYGYTF. The CDR3 coding sequence is TGTGCCAGCAGTTTAGGCAGACAGGGTTATGGCTACACCTTC.

V gene TRBV19 combines with J gene TRBJ1-4; TRBD1 matches 10 bases. CDR3 size: 15 residues. Germline trimming cut 4 bases from V and 6 bases from J; bases unmatched to any gene: 5. CDR1 and CDR2 (germline): LNHDA, SQIVND (reference sequence). The CDR3 here is CASSTLTGGYEKLFF. The CDR3 DNA is TGTGCCAGTAGTACCCTGACAGGGGGCTATGAAAAACTGTTTTTT.

The gene calls are TRBV5-6 and TRBJ2-3; possibly TRBD2 for D (6 bases). Germline loops: CDR1 SGHDT, CDR2 YYEEEE. V gave up 2 bases and J gave up 6 bases, with 16 bases separating them. The CDR3 sequence is 15 residues long. For the CDR3, the DNA is TGTGCCAGCAGCTTACTCGGCGGGGCTGCGGATACGCAGTATTTT. It codes for CASSLLGGAADTQYF.

This rearrangement joins TRBV6-5 to TRBJ2-3; TRBD2 agrees at 15 bases. J gave up 6 bases and V 6 bases, and 4 bases lay outside the gene matches. Germline values: CDR1 MNHEY, CDR2 SVGAGI. There are 15 residues in the CDR3. Here the CDR3 reads CASRGLAGGRDTQYF. The CDR3 region has the DNA TGTGCCAGCAGGGGACTAGCGGGGGGCCGGGATACGCAGTATTTT.

The chain has TRBV19 and TRBJ1-1, with a tentative D call TRBD1 (6 bases). Germline V gene sequence: CDR1 LNHDA, CDR2 SQIVND (reference sequence). The V and J ends lost 11 bases and 2 bases respectively, with 18 bases between them. The CDR3 loop spans 14 amino acids. The CDR3 DNA sequence: TGTGCCTCTGAGGGGGGTGGAATCAACACTGAAGCTTTCTTT. Amino acid sequence: CASEGGGINTEAFF.

This sequence joins TRBV7-2 and TRBJ1-5; 7 nucleotides agree with TRBD1. Germline lookup yields CDR1 SGHTA and CDR2 FQGNSA. The CDR3 extends over 13 amino acids. V dropped 8 bases and J dropped 3; count of bases not matched to a gene: 4. This CDR3 is CASSGTANQPQHF. The CDR3 nucleotides read TGTGCCAGCTCTGGGACAGCCAATCAGCCCCAGCATTTT.

The chain carries TRBV7-2 and TRBJ2-2, with 7 bases identical to TRBD1. Germline lookup yields CDR1 SGHTA and CDR2 FQGNSA. V was clipped by 3 bases and J by 5 bases; unmatched bases: 0. The CDR3 has 13 amino acids. CDR3 residues: CASSLDRTGELFF. CDR3 DNA: TGTGCCAGCAGCTTGGACAGGACCGGGGAGCTGTTTTTT.

This clone was seen just once. This chain connects TRBV24-1 to TRBJ2-3; weak D call: TRBD1 (6 bases). Germline loops: CDR1 KGHDR, CDR2 SFDVKD. CDR3 length: 16 residues. V was cut by 5 bases and J by 0 bases, with 14 bases left in between. CDR3 amino acids: CATSVPEGVSTDTQYF. The CDR3 nucleotides are TGTGCCACCAGTGTCCCCGAGGGGGTTAGCACAGATACGCAGTATTTT.

This chain links TRBV12-3 or TRBV12-4 with TRBJ1-6, with D maybe TRBD1 (6 bases). The germline V and J ends were trimmed by 6 bases and 9 bases, with 9 bases remaining between them. The length of the CDR3 is 12 residues. The CDR3 here is CASSGRGSPLHF. CDR3 nucleotide sequence: TGTGCCAGCAGCGGCAGGGGTTCACCCCTCCACTTT.

The chain uses TRBV10-2 and TRBJ2-3; tentative D call: TRBD1 (6 bases). With 8 bases removed from V and 5 bases from J, the gap between germline ends came to 14 bases. The CDR3 has 13 residues. Germline CDR1 is WSHSY and CDR2 is SAAADI. The CDR3 coding sequence is TGCGCCAGCGCCAGGGGTTCAAAAGATACGCAGTATTTT. Encoded protein: CASARGSKDTQYF.

This clone occurred a few times. The chain combines TRBV3-1 (or the pseudogene TRBV3-2) with TRBJ2-2; the D gene is possibly TRBD1 (5 bases). The CDR3 extends over 15 amino acids. Trimming stripped 4 bases from V and 0 bases from J, with 9 bases between. In germline, CDR1 is LGHDT, CDR2 YNNKEL (reference sequence). CDR3 sequence: CASSPTRANTGELFF. DNA of the CDR3: TGTGCCAGCAGCCCCACCAGGGCGAACACCGGGGAGCTGTTTTTT.

This chain joins TRBV21-1 and TRBJ1-3; TRBD1 is the table's D call, not checked against the DNA. TRBV21-1 is noted as a pseudogene. The CDR3 spans 16 residues. The CDR3 region is CASRMARDSIGNTIYF. The CDR3 nucleotides read TGTGCCAGCAGGATGGCGCGGGACAGTATTGGAAACACCATATATTTT.

The chain is built from TRBV6-1 and TRBJ2-7, with 12 positions matching TRBD2. The CDR3 runs 16 residues. In germline, CDR1 is MNHNS, CDR2 SASEGT. V trimming: 2 bases; J trimming: 3 bases; junction bases outside the gene matches: 5. This CDR3 is CASSESTSGGRYEQYV. DNA of the CDR3: TGTGCCAGCAGTGAATCGACTAGCGGGGGCCGCTACGAGCAGTACGTC.

The genes are TRBV7-2 and TRBJ1-5; D ambiguous. Germline V gene lookup returns CDR1 SGHTA and CDR2 FQGNSA. This CDR3 spans 15 amino acids. V was clipped by 3 bases and J by 6 bases, with 15 bases between them. The CDR3 reads CASSFSRGVGQPQHF. Written as DNA, the CDR3 is TGTGCCAGCAGCTTTAGCCGGGGAGTAGGTCAGCCCCAGCATTTT.

This rearrangement joins TRBV4-1 to TRBJ1-6; maybe TRBD1 (5 bases). CDR3 length: 16 amino acids. V dropped 2 bases and J dropped 12 bases, with 20 bases sitting between them. Germline loops: CDR1 MGHRA, CDR2 YSYEKL. CDR3 in amino acids: CASSQPGAPPRVPLHF. The DNA for the CDR3 is TGCGCCAGCAGCCAACCCGGGGCACCCCCTCGGGTACCCCTCCACTTT.

The V and J genes are TRBV30 and TRBJ2-2; possible D gene TRBD2, 5 bases. CDR3 size: 13 residues. Germline assignment: CDR1 GTSNPN and CDR2 SVGIG (reference sequence). Trimming left V 0 bases short and J 5 bases short, with 7 bases between. This CDR3 is CAWSVRGTGELFF. The CDR3, as DNA: TGTGCCTGGAGTGTACGAGGGACCGGGGAGCTGTTTTTT.

The J gene is TRBJ2-3, the V gene TRBV6-5, with D perhaps matching TRBD1 or TRBD2 (6 bases each). Germline CDR1 MNHEY, CDR2 SVGAGI. This CDR3 has 16 amino acids. The germline V and J ends were trimmed by 1 base and 3 bases, with 14 bases remaining between them. CDR3 sequence (DNA): TGTGCCAGCAGTTACTTACCGGGGGCGCGAACAGATACGCAGTATTTT. As protein: CASSYLPGARTDTQYF.

The CDR3 here is CASSGQGSTEAFF. The DNA of the CDR3 is TGTGCCAGTAGTGGCCAGGGATCCACTGAAGCTTTCTTT. The chain combines TRBV19 with TRBJ1-1; D is perhaps TRBD1 (5 bases). Trimming removed 5 bases from V and 4 bases from J, with 11 bases in between. The length of the CDR3 is 13 residues. CDR1 and CDR2 (germline): LNHDA, SQIVND (reference sequence).

In its sample, this clone was seen a few times. The chain employs TRBV6-5 and TRBJ1-1; 8 nucleotides line up with TRBD1. J was trimmed by 6 bases and V by 4 bases; bases with no gene match: 4. The CDR3 is 13 residues long. Germline CDR1 and CDR2: MNHEY and SVGAGI. The CDR3 DNA reads as TGTGCCAGCAGTTGGACAGGGATCGCTGAAGCTTTCTTT. This gives the protein CASSWTGIAEAFF.

The chain recombines TRBV18 with TRBJ2-3; no clear D gene. This CDR3 has 15 residues. V gave up 2 bases and J gave up 0 bases, with 9 bases separating them. Germline V lookup: CDR1 KGHSH, CDR2 LQKENI. CDR3 region: CASSPVDTSTDTQYF. CDR3 nucleotide sequence: TGTGCCAGCTCACCAGTTGACACTAGCACAGATACGCAGTATTTT.

The rearrangement links TRBV3-1 (or the pseudogene TRBV3-2) to TRBJ1-1, with TRBD1 identical over 7 bases. V was clipped by 4 bases and J by 10 bases; unmatched bases: 6. CDR1 and CDR2 from the germline V gene are LGHDT and YNNKEL (reference sequence). The length of the CDR3 is 12 residues. The CDR3 reads CASSLRDRRAFF. The CDR3 DNA is TGTGCCAGCAGCCTCCGGGACAGAAGAGCTTTCTTT.

In its sample, this clone was seen once. V usage is TRBV3-1 (or the pseudogene TRBV3-2) and J usage is TRBJ1-2; D not resolved. Germline V gene lookup returns CDR1 LGHDT and CDR2 YNNKEL (reference sequence). The V gene lost 1 base and the J gene lost 1 base, with 7 bases spanning the gap. CDR3 length: 14 amino acids. CDR3 nucleotide sequence: TGTGCCAGCAGCCAAGGGTACGGTAACTATGGCTACACCTTC. Its protein is CASSQGYGNYGYTF.

V is TRBV6-5 and J is TRBJ2-7, with 8 bases aligning to TRBD1. The CDR3 is made up of 13 amino acids. Germline V gene data show CDR1 as MNHEY and CDR2 as SVGAGI. J was trimmed by 4 bases and V by 6 bases; bases with no gene match: 5. The CDR3 sequence is CASSKDREYEQYV. The CDR3 coding sequence is TGTGCCAGCAGCAAGGACAGGGAATACGAGCAGTACGTC.

The V gene is TRBV7-2, the J gene TRBJ1-2; no reliable D call. The germline V gene encodes CDR1 SGHTA and CDR2 FQGNSA. This CDR3 has 13 amino acids. V lost 2 bases to trimming and J lost 5 bases, with 9 bases between them. CDR3 sequence (DNA): TGTGCCAGCAGCTTAATGGGGAGGTATGGCTACACCTTC. Its protein product is CASSLMGRYGYTF.

The chain combines TRBV11-3 with TRBJ2-3, with D possibly TRBD1 on 5 matching bases. V lost 2 bases and J 0 bases, leaving 6 bases between the germline ends. Germline-derived CDR1 and CDR2 are SGHNT and YENEEA. The CDR3 is 14 residues long. The CDR3 region is CASSLQGSTDTQYF. The CDR3 nucleotides read TGTGCCAGCAGCTTACAGGGCAGCACAGATACGCAGTATTTT.